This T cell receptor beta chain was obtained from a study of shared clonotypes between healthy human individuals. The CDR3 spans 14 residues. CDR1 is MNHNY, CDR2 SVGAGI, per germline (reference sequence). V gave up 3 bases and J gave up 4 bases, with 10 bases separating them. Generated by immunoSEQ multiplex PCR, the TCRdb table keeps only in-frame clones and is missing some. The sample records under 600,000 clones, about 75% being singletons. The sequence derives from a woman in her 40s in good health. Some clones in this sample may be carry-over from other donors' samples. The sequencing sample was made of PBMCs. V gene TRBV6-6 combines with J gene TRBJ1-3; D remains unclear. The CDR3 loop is CASSYGISGNTIYF. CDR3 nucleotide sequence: TGTGCCAGCAGTTATGGCATCTCCGGAAACACCATATATTTT.